The clone carrying this T cell receptor beta chain was counted only a few times. The antigen remains undetermined. Primed by a sample-barcoded 5' primer and a J-beta primer mix, a second PCR proceeded for 7 to 11 cycles. TCRdb itself ran the 5' RACE reads through MiXCR, one entry per CDR3 protein. This sample has approximately 700,000 distinct CDR3 sequences, with 32% found just once. The data belong to a study of blood T cells in healthy people across ages. Study-wide results and limits: Per million T cells, the diversity of TCR beta decreased roughly linearly as age advanced.

The CDR3 contains 16 residues. V lost 3 bases, J lost 3 bases, and 6 bases stayed unmatched. Germline CDR1 LGHDT, CDR2 YNNKEL (reference sequence). This rearrangement joins TRBV3-1 to TRBJ2-2; 8 nucleotides match TRBD1. This receptor was identified in a woman aged 80 or older in good health. The specimen was blood. In DNA, the CDR3 is TGTGCCAGCAGCCATGGGACAGGCCTGTACACCGGGGAGCTGTTTTTT. This sequence encodes CASSHGTGLYTGELFF.